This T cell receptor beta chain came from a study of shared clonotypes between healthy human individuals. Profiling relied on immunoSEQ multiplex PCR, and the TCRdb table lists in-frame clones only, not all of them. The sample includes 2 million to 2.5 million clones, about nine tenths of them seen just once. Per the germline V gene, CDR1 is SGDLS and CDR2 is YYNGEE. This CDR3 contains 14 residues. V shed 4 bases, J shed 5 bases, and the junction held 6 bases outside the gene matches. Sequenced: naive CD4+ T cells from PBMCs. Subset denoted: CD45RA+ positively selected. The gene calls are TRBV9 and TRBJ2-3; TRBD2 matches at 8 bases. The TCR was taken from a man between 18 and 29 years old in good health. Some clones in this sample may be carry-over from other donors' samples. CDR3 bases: TGTGCCAGCAGCCCTCGGCTAGCGGGAGATACGCAGTATTTT. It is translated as CASSPRLAGDTQYF. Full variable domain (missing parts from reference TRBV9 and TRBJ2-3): DSGVTQTPKHLITATGQRVTLRCSPRSGDLSVYWYQQSLDQGLQFLIQYYNGEERAKGNILERFSAQQFPDLHSELNLSSLELGDSALYFCASSPRLAGDTQYFGPGTRLTVL.